This T cell receptor (beta chain) was profiled in a study of cytomegalovirus exposure and HLA in healthy donors. This clone was seen a handful of times. The germline CDR1 and CDR2 sequences are SGDLS and YYNGEE. The CDR3 totals 15 residues. Trimming stripped 0 bases from V and 0 bases from J, with 7 bases between. Primers: 60 Vbeta forward and 13 Jbeta reverse. The assay was immunoSEQ multiplex PCR, and TCRdb's table has in-frame clones only and misses some. The sample holds roughly 140,000 clones; roughly 63% are singletons and the top ten take about 7.1%. The chain is built from TRBV9 and TRBJ1-3; D uncertain. Input material: PBMCs. The receptor was isolated from a woman aged 55 to 70 in good health and CMV-seropositive. CDR3 in amino acids: CASSVEPSSGNTIYF. CDR3 DNA sequence: TGTGCCAGCAGCGTAGAACCGAGCTCTGGAAACACCATATATTTT.